Following are 23 T cell receptor beta chains from one sample sequenced in a study of blood T cell repertoires in COVID-19. Method: immunoSEQ multiplex PCR; TCRdb's copy keeps in-frame clones and lacks some. The data contain about 300,000 clones, 65% to 90% of them singletons. The sample taken for sequencing was peripheral blood. The origin of the receptors is a human donor in a cohort sampled during active COVID-19.

This chain's CDR3 is CASSSSGATEAFF. CDR3 bases: TGTGCCAGCTCCAGCTCAGGGGCAACTGAAGCTTTCTTT. The chain has TRBV18 and TRBJ1-1, with D maybe TRBD1 (6 bases). Trimming left V 6 bases short and J 5 bases short, with 13 bases between. Per germline, CDR1 KGHSH and CDR2 LQKENI. This CDR3 is built from 13 residues.

There are a few counts of this clone. Additional DNA sequences in this sample encode the identical CDR3. CDR3 residues: CASSPGLSSYEQYF. CDR3 in DNA: TGTGCCAGCTCACCAGGACTGAGCTCCTACGAGCAGTACTTC. The J gene is TRBJ2-7, the V gene TRBV18; TRBD2 might be the D (5 bases). The ends were cut back, 2 bases at V and 0 bases at J, with 8 bases in the middle. CDR1 KGHSH and CDR2 LQKENI come from the germline V gene. CDR3 size: 14 residues.

To note about this clone: This sample includes further DNA sequences coding for the same CDR3. V usage is TRBV6-5 and J usage is TRBJ1-1; D is possibly TRBD1 (6 bases). Per germline, CDR1 MNHEY and CDR2 SVGAGI. V was clipped by 6 bases and J by 5 bases, with 10 bases between them. The length of the CDR3 is 12 residues. CDR3: CASRTGRTEAFF. The CDR3 coding sequence is TGTGCCAGCAGAACAGGGCGGACTGAAGCTTTCTTT.

Only one count was recorded for this clone. The gene calls are TRBV27 and TRBJ1-5; D possibly corresponds to TRBD1 (5 bases). This CDR3 comprises 12 residues. Germline CDR1 reads MNHEY; CDR2 reads SMNVEV (reference sequence). Written as DNA, the CDR3 is TGTCCGACAGACACTATTCATCAGCCCCAGCATTTT. This codes for CPTDTIHQPQHF.

The CDR3 protein is CASSLRTTQETQYF. The CDR3, as DNA: TGTGCCAGCAGCCTACGGACAACCCAAGAGACCCAGTACTTC. This chain connects TRBV3-1 (or the pseudogene TRBV3-2) to TRBJ2-5; possibly TRBD1 for D (5 bases). Between the trimmed V and J ends, which lost 4 bases and 1 base, there was a span of 10 bases. The CDR3 sequence is 14 residues long. Germline V gives CDR1 LGHDT, CDR2 YNNKEL (reference sequence).

The rearrangement joins TRBV5-6 to TRBJ1-1, with D unresolved. Germline V gene sequence: CDR1 SGHDT, CDR2 YYEEEE. CDR3 length: 14 residues. Trimming took off 3 bases at V and 0 bases at J, with 9 bases between the two ends. The CDR3 sequence: CASSSRSVNTEAFF. CDR3 DNA sequence: TGTGCCAGCAGCTCCCGGTCGGTGAACACTGAAGCTTTCTTT.

V gene TRBV7-2 combines with J gene TRBJ2-1; tentative D call: TRBD2 (5 bases). The CDR3 contains 15 residues. Between the trimmed V and J ends, which lost 5 bases and 7 bases, there was a span of 18 bases. The germline gives CDR1 SGHTA, CDR2 FQGNSA. CDR3 DNA: TGTGCCAGCAGCCCCCCGGGGTCAATACGGAATGAGCAGTTCTTC. Translated: CASSPPGSIRNEQFF.

The V and J genes are TRBV27 and TRBJ2-2; no clear D gene. Germline assignment: CDR1 MNHEY and CDR2 SMNVEV (reference sequence). The CDR3 has 12 residues. Trimming took 6 bases from V and 4 from J, leaving 6 bases between them. CDR3 DNA: TGTGCCAGCAGACCTATCACCGGGGAGCTGTTTTTT. Protein product: CASRPITGELFF.

V usage is TRBV5-6 and J usage is TRBJ2-7; D is undetermined. This CDR3 spans 13 amino acids. Germline values: CDR1 SGHDT, CDR2 YYEEEE. Between the trimmed V and J ends, which lost 0 bases and 2 bases, there was a span of 6 bases. CDR3 sequence reads: CASSLARAYEQYF. The CDR3 coding sequence is TGTGCCAGCAGCTTGGCACGGGCCTACGAGCAGTACTTC.

The CDR3 protein is CAIRQGLAGNEQFF. The CDR3 DNA sequence: TGTGCCATCAGGCAGGGACTAGCGGGAAATGAGCAGTTCTTC. This chain uses TRBV10-3 with TRBJ2-1; 13 bases line up with TRBD2. Germline CDR1 reads ENHRY; CDR2 reads SYGVKD. The CDR3 length is 14 residues. V lost 6 bases to trimming and J lost 7 bases; unmatched junction nucleotides: 3.

The genes are TRBV18 and TRBJ1-1, with D perhaps TRBD1 (6 bases). This CDR3 is 14 amino acids long. V gave up 3 bases and J gave up 5 bases, with 13 bases separating them. In germline, CDR1 is KGHSH, CDR2 LQKENI. The CDR3: CASSPQGSSTEAFF. The CDR3 DNA reads TGTGCCAGCTCACCCCAGGGGAGTAGTACTGAAGCTTTCTTT.

The chain carries TRBV9 and TRBJ1-1; 7 bases fit TRBD1. Per the germline V gene, CDR1 is SGDLS and CDR2 is YYNGEE. The CDR3 totals 14 residues. With 3 bases clipped from V and 4 bases from J, the junction kept 6 bases outside the gene matches. The CDR3 coding sequence is TGTGCCAGCAGCGAGACAGGGCGGACCACTGAAGCTTTCTTT. Translation gives CASSETGRTTEAFF.

The V call is TRBV7-2, the J call TRBJ1-6; a weak D match, TRBD1 (5 bases). The germline V gene has CDR1 SGHTA and CDR2 FQGNSA. CDR3 length: 15 residues. V dropped 1 base and J dropped 6 bases, with 10 bases sitting between them. CDR3 DNA: TGTGCCAGCAGCTTAGTCAAGACAGTTAATTCACCCCTCCACTTT. Protein product: CASSLVKTVNSPLHF.

CDR3 loop: CASSLVGASGIPYEQYF. CDR3 in DNA: TGTGCCAGCAGCTTGGTTGGGGCTAGCGGGATTCCCTACGAGCAGTACTTC. The V and J genes are TRBV7-8 and TRBJ2-7; 9 bases fit TRBD2. Germline trimming cut 3 bases from V and 2 bases from J; bases unmatched to any gene: 11. Germline V gene sequence: CDR1 SGHVS, CDR2 FQNEAQ. This CDR3 region has 17 residues.

CDR3 loop: CATSDPQEGITDTQYF. The CDR3 region has the DNA TGTGCCACCAGTGATCCCCAGGAGGGGATCACAGATACGCAGTATTTT. The V gene is TRBV24-1, the J gene TRBJ2-3; D perhaps matches TRBD2 (6 bases). This CDR3 has 16 residues. Germline V gene lookup returns CDR1 KGHDR and CDR2 SFDVKD. V lost 3 bases and J lost 2, with 14 bases in between.

This chain's CDR3 is CASSGQGNTEAFF. Here the CDR3 DNA reads TGTGCCAGCAGCGGACAGGGAAACACTGAAGCTTTCTTT. The chain employs TRBV11-3 and TRBJ1-1, with 8 bases that match TRBD1. J lost 2 bases, V lost 5 bases, and 1 base had no gene match. Germline assignment: CDR1 SGHNT and CDR2 YENEEA. This CDR3 is 13 amino acids long.

This rearrangement joins TRBV18 to TRBJ2-5; D remains ambiguous. Germline V gene sequence: CDR1 KGHSH, CDR2 LQKENI. The CDR3 spans 11 residues. Deletions cut 3 bases from V and 5 bases from J, with 4 bases between. The CDR3 bases are TGTGCCAGCTCACCCTCGGAGACCCAGTACTTC. Amino acid sequence: CASSPSETQYF. Complete variable domain (other parts from reference TRBV18 and TRBJ2-5): NAGVMQNPRHLVRRRGQEARLRCSPMKGHSHVYWYRQLPEEGLKFMVYLQKENIIDESGMPKERFSAEFPKEGPSILRIQQVVRGDSAAYFCASSPSETQYFGPGTRLLVL.

The chain links TRBV27 to TRBJ1-1, with D possibly being TRBD1 (6 bases). This CDR3 has 14 residues. With 5 bases removed from V and 1 base from J, the gap between germline ends came to 11 bases. Per germline, CDR1 MNHEY and CDR2 SMNVEV (reference sequence). In DNA, the CDR3 is TGTGCCAGCAGTCGACCAGGGGAGAACACTGAAGCTTTCTTT. Amino acid sequence: CASSRPGENTEAFF.

The chain uses TRBV2 and TRBJ2-7; weak D call: TRBD2 (6 bases). The V gene lost 4 bases and the J gene lost 6 bases, with 16 bases spanning the gap. The CDR3 consists of 14 residues. CDR1 and CDR2 from the germline V gene are SNHLY and FYNNEI. The CDR3 reads CASSAGVAGFEQYF. CDR3 DNA: TGTGCCAGCAGTGCGGGGGTGGCAGGTTTCGAGCAGTACTTC.

This CDR3 reads CASSLGPRGTDTQYF. As DNA, the CDR3 is TGTGCCAGCAGCTTAGGCCCTAGGGGTACAGATACGCAGTATTTT. The chain recombines TRBV7-6 with TRBJ2-3, with a possible D match to TRBD1 (5 bases). Trimming took 1 base from V and 3 from J, leaving 11 bases between them. Germline CDR1 is SGHVS and CDR2 is FNYEAQ. CDR3 length: 15 residues.

This clone was seen only a few times. The rearrangement joins TRBV19 to TRBJ2-1, with TRBD2 matching 7 bases. Germline V CDR1 and CDR2: LNHDA, SQIVND (reference sequence). J lost 6 bases, V lost 3 bases, and 11 bases had no gene match. CDR3 length equals 16 residues. The CDR3 nucleotides read TGTGCCAGTAGTATTGCGCTTGGGAGGGCCAGCAATGAGCAGTTCTTC. Protein sequence: CASSIALGRASNEQFF.

This chain connects TRBV6-1 to TRBJ2-2, with D possibly TRBD2 on 5 matching bases. V was shortened by 0 bases and J by 8 bases, with 13 bases between the two germline ends. The CDR3 length is 15 residues. From germline, CDR1 is MNHNS and CDR2 SASEGT. DNA for the CDR3: TGTGCCAGCAGTGAAGCGGACTCTCCCCGGGGGGAGCTGTTTTTT. It translates to CASSEADSPRGELFF.

The chain carries TRBV5-1 and TRBJ2-7; 10 bases agree with TRBD1. The CDR3 is 14 residues long. The V gene's germline CDR1 is SGHRS and CDR2 YFSETQ. V was clipped by 3 bases and J by 2 bases; unmatched bases: 2. The chain's CDR3 is CASSSGTGAYEQYF. For the CDR3, the DNA is TGCGCCAGCAGCTCCGGGACAGGGGCCTACGAGCAGTACTTC. Complete variable domain (other parts from reference TRBV5-1 and TRBJ2-7): KAGVTQTPRYLIKTRGQQVTLSCSPISGHRSVSWYQQTPGQGLQFLFEYFSETQRNKGNFPGRFSGRQFSNSRSEMNVSTLELGDSALYLCASSSGTGAYEQYFGPGTRLTVT.